The 8 T cell receptor beta chains below come from one sample, sequenced in a study of shared clonotypes between healthy human individuals. Clones were sequenced by immunoSEQ multiplex PCR, and TCRdb holds only the in-frame ones, with some missing. The repertoire holds roughly 320,000 clones, with around 86% as singletons. The sample was memory CD8+ T cells sorted from blood. Described subset: CD45RO+ cells pooled with CCR7-negative TemRA cells. The receptors were gathered from a man younger than 35 in good health.

The rearrangement links TRBV5-1 to TRBJ2-3; possibly TRBD1 for D (5 bases). The germline V gene encodes CDR1 SGHRS and CDR2 YFSETQ. The CDR3 runs 16 residues. Trimming removed 1 base from V and 2 bases from J, with 14 bases in between. The CDR3 DNA is TGCGCCAGCAGCTTGTCACAGGTTTATTACACAGATACGCAGTATTTT. Amino acids: CASSLSQVYYTDTQYF.

About this clone: Other nucleotide sequences in the sample specify the same CDR3. The chain uses TRBV7-9 and TRBJ2-7; 10 bases map to TRBD2. Germline assignment: CDR1 SEHNR and CDR2 FQNEAQ (reference sequence). This CDR3 is built from 15 residues. The trim removed 5 bases at V and 4 bases at J, leaving 8 bases unmatched. Here the CDR3 DNA reads TGTGCCAGCAGCCCCCCGGCTAGCGGGAGTTACGAGCAGTACTTC. It is translated as CASSPPASGSYEQYF.

The chain couples TRBV4-3 to TRBJ2-7, with D tentatively TRBD2 (5 bases). V lost 0 bases to trimming and J lost 2 bases, with 11 bases between them. The V gene's germline CDR1 is LGHNA and CDR2 YSLEER. The CDR3 runs 15 residues. CDR3 residues: CASSQEGSEAYEQYF. The CDR3 coding sequence is TGCGCCAGCAGCCAAGAGGGTAGCGAGGCCTACGAGCAGTACTTC.

V gene TRBV7-9 combines with J gene TRBJ1-1; 8 bases line up with TRBD1. Germline V lookup: CDR1 SEHNR, CDR2 FQNEAQ (reference sequence). The length of the CDR3 is 15 residues. J lost 1 base, V lost 1 base, and 2 bases had no gene match. CDR3 region: CASSLVGTGNTEAFF. CDR3 sequence (DNA): TGTGCCAGCAGCTTAGTTGGGACAGGGAACACTGAAGCTTTCTTT.

In its sample, this clone was seen a few times. V usage is TRBV7-9 and J usage is TRBJ2-7; D might be TRBD1 (6 bases). This CDR3 has 13 amino acids. Germline-derived CDR1 and CDR2 are SEHNR and FQNEAQ (reference sequence). V was pared by 4 bases and J by 0 bases, with 7 bases between. The CDR3 nucleotides read TGTGCCAGCAGCTCGGACAGCTCCTACGAGCAGTACTTC. Protein product: CASSSDSSYEQYF.

V usage is TRBV19 and J usage is TRBJ1-1, with D unresolved. The germline V gene has CDR1 LNHDA and CDR2 SQIVND (reference sequence). This CDR3 has 12 amino acids. The V and J ends lost 9 bases and 1 base respectively, with 9 bases between them. The CDR3 reads CASTATNTEAFF. The CDR3, as DNA: TGTGCCAGCACAGCTACGAACACTGAAGCTTTCTTT.

The chain combines TRBV10-3 with TRBJ2-7; 7 bases fit TRBD1. V shed 2 bases, J shed 0 bases, and the junction held 7 bases outside the gene matches. Germline-derived CDR1 and CDR2 are ENHRY and SYGVKD. The CDR3 is 16 residues long. The chain's CDR3 is CAISEPGTANSYEQYF. The DNA for the CDR3 is TGTGCCATCAGTGAGCCGGGGACAGCTAACTCCTACGAGCAGTACTTC.

The chain has TRBV7-8 and TRBJ1-2, with 8 bases fitting TRBD1. CDR3 length: 16 residues. Germline V gives CDR1 SGHVS, CDR2 FQNEAQ. V dropped 1 base and J dropped 4; count of bases not matched to a gene: 8. CDR3 residues: CASSLGSRQGAYGYTF. CDR3 DNA sequence: TGTGCCAGCAGCTTAGGGTCCAGGCAGGGGGCCTATGGCTACACCTTC.